This T cell receptor beta chain was captured in a study of OX40 agonist ivuxolimab in advanced cancers. General notes on the study: Ivuxolimab was a fully human IgG2 agonistic monoclonal antibody targeting the costimulatory receptor OX40 (CD134). The paper reports the monotherapy dose-escalation portion (N of about 47 patients) of the phase I ivuxolimab trial. The purpose of peripheral TCRbeta sequencing was to test whether ivuxolimab changed TCR sequence diversity and led to clonal T-cell expansion. Patients were allowed to have had prior anti-PD-1, anti-PD-L1 or anti-CTLA-4 therapy, and approximately 40% of the dose-escalation patients had been treated with checkpoint inhibitors. Of the roughly 51 patients in dose escalation, about 20 had hepatocellular carcinoma, about 15 had melanoma, 9 had renal cell carcinoma and 9 had head and neck cancer. The dose-escalation cohort was about 83% male with a mean age of about 60 years, ranging from roughly 20 to 80. Intravenous ivuxolimab was administered to patients every 2 weeks at six dose levels: 0.01, 0.1, 0.3, 1.5, 3 and 10 mg/kg. Partial responses occurred in three dose-escalation patients: two with cutaneous melanoma and one with hepatocellular carcinoma.

Reading from cysteine to phenylalanine, the CDR3 counts 15 amino acids. Left in the record is the CDR3 DNA by itself, 45 bases read in frame from the first base. V loses 7 bases of germline sequence and J loses 0 bases, and the interval between the two ends is 17 bases. For CDR1 and CDR2, the germline V gene (reference sequence) lists GTSNPN and SVGIG. Beyond this particular receptor, the publication reports: In the 0.1-3.0 mg/kg groups, partial responders were among the patients with the lowest normalized peripheral clonal expansion, particularly in CD8+ T cells. On average, CD8+ T cells showed more expanded clones than CD4+ T cells after ivuxolimab. Low levels of normalized T-cell clonal expansion were also seen in some patients who did not respond. At doses of 0.1 to 3.0 mg/kg, clonal expansion of both CD4+ and CD8+ T cells in blood was seen between baseline and week 6. Which antigens the clonally expanded peripheral T cells were specific for was not determined.

A remark on this clone: Which antigen it targets is not known. Base qualities are not provided; no much larger clone lies one nucleotide away.

The trial excluded patients who had a history of autoimmune disease or who were on systemic immunosuppression. Peripheral blood for TCR sequencing was drawn from every dose cohort at baseline, at cycle 4 day 1 and at cycle 7 day 1. Samples came from an open-label, multicenter, first-in-human phase I dose-escalation trial of ivuxolimab. The trial enrolled adults with locally advanced or metastatic head and neck squamous cell, hepatocellular, melanoma or renal cell carcinoma. Before TCR sequencing, CD4+ and CD8+ T cells were separately sorted from peripheral blood. Genomic DNA was isolated from the sorted cells so that the TCRbeta CDR3 region could be sequenced. The immunoSEQ Assay was used for sequencing of TCRbeta CDR3 regions. Sourced from immuneACCESS, this table was stored by TCRdb with only in-frame sequences that have V and J called. A share of the clones is absent; for the studies checked, an unresolved V gene accounts for under half, and the remainder has no known explanation. This sample holds around 79,000 clones; about 88% were observed only once. The top ten constitute around 0.78% of the sample.

The sample in question was CD4+ or CD8+ T cells sorted from blood, obtained in a trial of the OX40 agonist ivuxolimab. The sequence was obtained from an adult with an advanced solid tumor such as melanoma, head and neck, liver or kidney cancer. The sequence is built from TRBV30 and TRBJ2-3, with a weak D call of TRBD1 (6 bases match). The CDR3: CAFGWGRSSTDTQYF. The nucleotide sequence is given as TGTGCCTTTGGTTGGGGGCGCTCTAGCACAGATACGCAGTATTTT.